The 21 T cell receptor beta chains listed next were all sequenced from one sample in a study of blood T cells in healthy people across ages. A J-beta primer mix and a sample-barcoded 5' primer were used in a second PCR of about 7 to 12 cycles. TCRdb re-derived calls from the 5' RACE reads in MiXCR, one entry per CDR3 protein. The repertoire holds over a million distinct CDR3 sequences, with about 40% as singletons. Input material: blood. The receptors stem from a woman younger than 30 in good health.

V and J are TRBV18 and TRBJ1-1; D is ambiguous. The CDR3 runs 12 residues. Germline lookup yields CDR1 KGHSH and CDR2 LQKENI. The ends were cut back, 3 bases at V and 6 bases at J, with 8 bases in the middle. The DNA of the CDR3 is TGTGCCAGCTCACCCCCGAAGGCTGAAGCTTTCTTT. Translation: CASSPPKAEAFF.

V is TRBV9 and J is TRBJ2-6; D is ambiguous. V lost 0 bases, J lost 0 bases, and 1 base lay in between. Germline values: CDR1 SGDLS, CDR2 YYNGEE. This CDR3 contains 14 residues. The CDR3 region has the DNA TGTGCCAGCAGCGTAGCCTCTGGGGCCAACGTCCTGACTTTC. Its protein is CASSVASGANVLTF.

This clonotype was found once. The chain employs TRBV28 and TRBJ2-7, with 8 nucleotides matching TRBD2. The CDR3 sequence is 17 residues long. V lost 6 bases, J lost 0 bases, and 13 bases stayed unmatched. Germline V lookup: CDR1 MDHEN, CDR2 SYDVKM. The CDR3 is CASSPPSGGTFSYEQYF. The CDR3 region has the DNA TGTGCCAGCAGCCCACCATCGGGGGGGACGTTCTCCTACGAGCAGTACTTC.

The CDR3 coding sequence is TGCGCCAGCAGCTCGCGAGGGGGCGATGAGCAGTTCTTC. It encodes CASSSRGGDEQFF. The rearrangement links TRBV5-1 to TRBJ2-1, with 7 positions matching TRBD1. This CDR3 region has 13 residues. Germline V gene sequence: CDR1 SGHRS, CDR2 YFSETQ. V lost 3 bases to trimming and J lost 8 bases; unmatched junction nucleotides: 5. Full variable domain (remainder filled in from reference TRBV5-1 and TRBJ2-1): KAGVTQTPRYLIKTRGQQVTLSCSPISGHRSVSWYQQTPGQGLQFLFEYFSETQRNKGNFPGRFSGRQFSNSRSEMNVSTLELGDSALYLCASSSRGGDEQFFGPGTRLTVL.

This chain connects TRBV14 to TRBJ1-6; maybe TRBD1 (6 bases). CDR1 SGHDN and CDR2 FVKESK come from the germline V gene. This CDR3 contains 16 residues. V lost 0 bases and J 8 bases, leaving 14 bases between the germline ends. CDR3: CASSQDSDRFYSPLHF. The CDR3, as DNA: TGTGCCAGCAGCCAAGATTCGGACAGATTTTATTCACCCCTCCACTTT. Variable domain in full (rest from reference TRBV14 and TRBJ1-6): EAGVTQFPSHSVIEKGQTVTLRCDPISGHDNLYWYRRVMGKEIKFLLHFVKESKQDESGMPNNRFLAERTGGTYSTLKVQPAELEDSGVYFCASSQDSDRFYSPLHFGNGTRLTVT.

The V and J genes are TRBV4-1 and TRBJ2-2, with 8 bases fitting TRBD2. CDR3 size: 14 residues. Trimming at V came to 1 base and at J to 7 bases, leaving 2 bases not matched to a gene. CDR1 is MGHRA and CDR2 is YSYEKL in the germline V gene. CDR3 protein: CASSQAGGNGELFF. CDR3 DNA sequence: TGCGCCAGCAGCCAAGCGGGGGGGAACGGGGAGCTGTTTTTT.

The gene calls are TRBV20-1 and TRBJ2-7, with 9 positions matching TRBD2. The CDR3 is made up of 13 amino acids. Germline V gene sequence: CDR1 DFQATT, CDR2 SNEGSKA (reference sequence). V lost 1 base, J lost 5 bases, and 3 bases stayed unmatched. CDR3 sequence (DNA): TGCAGTGCTAGAGGCGGGGGGGCTGACGAGCAGTACTTC. This sequence encodes CSARGGGADEQYF.

Turning to this clonotype: An end of the junction differs from the germline gene, which may be a read error. The chain combines TRBV25-1 with TRBJ2-3; the D gene is possibly TRBD2 (7 bases). Looked up from germline, CDR1 is MGHDK and CDR2 is SYGVNS. This CDR3 region has 14 residues. CDR3 DNA sequence: TGTACCAGCAGTACGGCGGGGGCGACAGGTACGCAGTATTTT. Translation gives CTSSTAGATGTQYF.

This clonotype was detected only a few times. The chain has TRBV9 and TRBJ2-5; TRBD1 is a possible D gene (5 bases). The CDR3 loop spans 16 amino acids. V dropped 3 bases and J dropped 1 base, with 16 bases sitting between them. Germline loops: CDR1 SGDLS, CDR2 YYNGEE. In DNA form, the CDR3 reads TGTGCCAGCAGCGCCCCAGGGAACGGTGTCCAAGAGACCCAGTACTTC. Translation: CASSAPGNGVQETQYF.

This clonotype showed up just a few times. Here the CDR3 reads CASSFGTSGINEQFF. The CDR3 nucleotides read TGTGCCAGCAGTTTCGGAACTAGCGGGATAAATGAGCAGTTCTTC. The chain joins TRBV12-3 or TRBV12-4 to TRBJ2-1, with 10 bases lining up with TRBD2. This CDR3 contains 15 residues. Unmatched junction bases numbered 6, after V lost 3 bases and J lost 7 bases.

The V call is TRBV14, the J call TRBJ2-5, with TRBD2 identical over 9 bases. There are 15 residues in the CDR3. From germline, CDR1 is SGHDN and CDR2 FVKESK. The V and J ends lost 1 base and 5 bases, in that order; junction bases with no gene match: 5. The CDR3 spells CASSQVAGAGETQYF. In DNA, the CDR3 is TGTGCCAGCAGCCAAGTAGCGGGAGCAGGCGAGACCCAGTACTTC.

This CDR3 reads CASSQEGVPGGYTF. The CDR3 bases are TGTGCCAGCAGCCAGGAAGGCGTACCGGGTGGCTACACCTTC. The chain employs TRBV3-1 and TRBJ1-2; D gene ambiguous. Deletions cut 3 bases from V and 7 bases from J, with 15 bases between. The CDR3 has 14 residues. From germline, CDR1 is LGHDT and CDR2 YNNKEL (reference sequence).

With respect to this clonotype: An end of the junction does not agree with germline; a read error may underlie this. The chain couples TRBV4-1 to TRBJ2-7; the match to TRBD2 covers 7 bases. The CDR3 sequence is 16 residues long. Germline V lookup: CDR1 MGHRA, CDR2 YSYEKL. CDR3: CASSQVGRTRSYEQYF. CDR3 in DNA: TGCGCCAGCAGCCAAGTAGGCAGGACTAGGTCCTACGAGCAGTACTTT.

The rearrangement links TRBV15 to TRBJ2-5, with no clear D. V was trimmed by 6 bases and J by 0 bases, leaving 14 bases between them. The CDR3 is 15 amino acids. Germline CDR1 is LNHNV and CDR2 is YYDKDF (reference sequence). This chain's CDR3 is CATRTWTAYQETQYF. In DNA, the CDR3 is TGTGCCACCAGAACCTGGACGGCGTACCAAGAGACCCAGTACTTC.

V gene TRBV20-1 combines with J gene TRBJ2-1; TRBD2 aligns across 9 bases. V gave up 3 bases and J gave up 5 bases; unmatched junction bases: 11. This CDR3 has 16 amino acids. Germline loops: CDR1 DFQATT, CDR2 SNEGSKA (reference sequence). DNA of the CDR3: TGCAGTGCTAGCGGCCTTTTTAGCGGGGGAGACAATGAGCAGTTCTTC. Amino acid sequence: CSASGLFSGGDNEQFF.

The rearrangement links TRBV24-1 to TRBJ2-1, with D maybe TRBD2 (7 bases). The CDR3 is made up of 13 amino acids. The V gene's germline CDR1 is KGHDR and CDR2 SFDVKD. V gave up 4 bases and J gave up 12 bases, with 15 bases separating them. The DNA of the CDR3 is TGTGCCACCAGTGACTATGGGGGGGCTGGGCAGTTCTTC. This translates into CATSDYGGAGQFF.

The genes are TRBV7-9 and TRBJ1-1; TRBD1 aligns across 8 bases. The CDR3 totals 14 residues. Germline CDR1 and CDR2: SEHNR and FQNEAQ (reference sequence). The V and J ends lost 3 bases and 5 bases, in that order; junction bases with no gene match: 5. CDR3 nucleotides: TGTGCCAGCAGCTTCCCTGACAGGGGAACTGAAGCTTTCTTT. As protein: CASSFPDRGTEAFF.

The V call is TRBV11-2, the J call TRBJ1-6; a possible D gene is TRBD1 (6 bases). This CDR3 comprises 14 residues. The V gene lost 3 bases and the J gene lost 5 bases, with 8 bases spanning the gap. The germline V gene encodes CDR1 SGHAT and CDR2 FQNNGV. The CDR3: CASSFSGDNSPLHF. CDR3 DNA: TGTGCCAGCAGCTTCTCAGGGGATAATTCACCCCTCCACTTT.

The V and J genes are TRBV7-8 and TRBJ2-3; TRBD2 matches at 8 bases. Germline loops: CDR1 SGHVS, CDR2 FQNEAQ. J lost 4 bases, V lost 2 bases, and 8 bases had no gene match. This CDR3 has 16 amino acids. The CDR3 region has the DNA TGTGCCAGCAGCTTACCCAGCGGGAGTATTGCAGATACGCAGTATTTT. Its translation: CASSLPSGSIADTQYF.

The sample holds a few counts of this clonotype. V is TRBV20-1 and J is TRBJ2-3; 7 nucleotides align to TRBD2. The V and J ends lost 0 bases and 0 bases, in that order; junction bases with no gene match: 9. CDR1 DFQATT and CDR2 SNEGSKA come from the germline V gene (reference sequence). CDR3 length: 17 residues. In DNA, the CDR3 is TGCAGTGCTAGAGATCTGAAGCGGGGCCCTAGCACAGATACGCAGTATTTT. It encodes CSARDLKRGPSTDTQYF.

This clonotype showed up just a few times. This rearrangement joins TRBV12-3 or TRBV12-4 to TRBJ1-4; D unresolved. Trimming shortened V by 2 bases and J by 6 bases, and 13 bases separated the two germline ends. The CDR3 loop spans 15 amino acids. DNA of the CDR3: TGTGCCAGCAGTTTACTGGGCCCCCCTGATGAAAAACTGTTTTTT. It translates to CASSLLGPPDEKLFF.